These 10 T cell receptor beta chains came from one sample sequenced in a study of cytomegalovirus exposure and HLA in healthy donors. PCR primers comprised 60 Vbeta and 13 Jbeta primers. Clones were read by immunoSEQ multiplex PCR, and TCRdb kept only the in-frame ones, dropping some. The top ten hold roughly 4.2% of the sample, which has roughly 83,000 clones, roughly 77% seen once. Sequencing was performed on PBMCs. These receptors all come from a man between 60 and 75 years old in good health and CMV-seronegative.

V is TRBV7-2 and J is TRBJ2-7; possibly TRBD2 for D (6 bases). CDR1 is SGHTA and CDR2 is FQGNSA in the germline V gene. V was shortened by 4 bases and J by 0 bases, with 13 bases between the two germline ends. This CDR3 is 15 amino acids long. Written as DNA, the CDR3 is TGTGCCAGCAGCTCTCAGAGCGGGTCCTCCTACGAGCAGTACTTC. It is translated as CASSSQSGSSYEQYF.

This chain joins TRBV9 and TRBJ2-1, with TRBD2 matching 14 bases. This CDR3 region has 16 residues. Unmatched junction bases numbered 3, after V lost 4 bases and J lost 3 bases. The germline gives CDR1 SGDLS, CDR2 YYNGEE. The CDR3 nucleotides read TGTGCCAGCAGCCAGGGACTAGCGGGGGTCTACAATGAGCAGTTCTTC. Amino acid sequence: CASSQGLAGVYNEQFF.

This chain connects TRBV11-2 to TRBJ2-7; D possibly corresponds to TRBD2 (5 bases). V shed 5 bases and J shed 9 bases, with 17 bases lying between them. Germline-derived CDR1 and CDR2 are SGHAT and FQNNGV. The length of the CDR3 is 13 residues. The CDR3 sequence is CASSIPSPEGQYF. CDR3 nucleotide sequence: TGTGCCAGCAGCATCCCGTCCCCTGAGGGGCAGTACTTC.

This sequence joins TRBV25-1 and TRBJ1-6; D is unresolved. This CDR3 is built from 17 residues. The germline V and J ends were trimmed by 1 base and 0 bases, with 10 bases remaining between them. CDR1 and CDR2 (germline): MGHDK, SYGVNS. The CDR3, as DNA: TGTGCCAGCAGTGAATCCGAAGTTAGCTCCTATAATTCACCCCTCCACTTT. As protein: CASSESEVSSYNSPLHF.

This chain joins TRBV9 and TRBJ1-6; a possible D gene is TRBD1 (6 bases). Germline V gene lookup returns CDR1 SGDLS and CDR2 YYNGEE. Trimming took 3 bases from V and 6 from J, leaving 10 bases between them. The CDR3 spans 14 residues. The CDR3 region has the DNA TGTGCCAGCAGCGGTCGGACAGTTAATTCACCCCTCCACTTT. Its translation: CASSGRTVNSPLHF.

The table lists this clone with a count of one. The V and J genes are TRBV9 and TRBJ1-1; maybe TRBD1 (6 bases). CDR3 size: 14 residues. V lost 3 bases, J lost 1 base, and 10 bases lay in between. Germline V gives CDR1 SGDLS, CDR2 YYNGEE. CDR3: CASSGGHSNTEAFF. CDR3 nucleotides: TGTGCCAGCAGCGGGGGACACTCGAACACTGAAGCTTTCTTT.

The genes are TRBV7-9 and TRBJ1-4; TRBD1 matches 9 bases. V lost 5 bases and J lost 6; bases outside the gene matches: 13. This CDR3 spans 17 amino acids. Germline-derived CDR1 and CDR2 are SEHNR and FQNEAQ (reference sequence). The chain's CDR3 is CASSPPTGGRDYEKLFF. The CDR3 DNA follows: TGTGCCAGCAGCCCGCCAACAGGGGGCAGGGATTATGAAAAACTGTTTTTT.

The V and J genes are TRBV11-1 and TRBJ2-3, with a weak D call TRBD2 (6 bases). CDR1 and CDR2 (germline): SGHAT, FQDESV (reference sequence). The germline V and J ends were trimmed by 10 bases and 4 bases, with 27 bases remaining between them. This CDR3 has 17 amino acids. The CDR3 here is CATRAPYGGLIADTQYF. The CDR3 coding sequence is TGTGCCACCAGGGCCCCCTATGGAGGGTTAATTGCAGATACGCAGTATTTT. The entire variable domain, with the rest obtained from reference TRBV11-1 and TRBJ2-3, is as follows: EAEVAQSPRYKITEKSQAVAFWCDPISGHATLYWYRQILGQGPELLVQFQDESVVDDSQLPKDRFSAERLKGVDSTLKIQPAELGDSAMYLCATRAPYGGLIADTQYFGPGTRLTVL.

This clone appeared a single time. The rearrangement joins TRBV19 to TRBJ2-7; no reliable D call. The CDR3 is 15 residues long. Germline CDR1 is LNHDA and CDR2 is SQIVND (reference sequence). V was shortened by 3 bases and J by 3 bases, with 15 bases between the two germline ends. The CDR3 nucleotides are TGTGCCAGTAGTATGGAGCCCCGACCCCGCTACGAGCAGTACTTC. The encoded protein is CASSMEPRPRYEQYF.

The chain joins TRBV30 to TRBJ1-1; weak D call: TRBD1 (5 bases). The CDR3 totals 13 residues. Germline V lookup: CDR1 GTSNPN, CDR2 SVGIG (reference sequence). The V end was cut by 1 base, the J end by 4 bases, with 10 bases between. CDR3 sequence reads: CAWSGRGGTEAFF. The CDR3 DNA reads as TGTGCCTGGAGTGGTAGGGGAGGCACTGAAGCTTTCTTT.